The 23 T cell receptor beta chains listed next were all sequenced from one sample in a study of blood T cells in healthy people across ages. Through a sample-barcoded 5' primer and a J-beta primer mix, a second PCR was run for about 6 to 11 cycles. TCRdb redid the calling of the 5' RACE reads with MiXCR, one entry per CDR3 protein. The sample carries approximately 1.5 million distinct CDR3 sequences, roughly 32% recorded once. Input material: blood. Receptors were obtained from a woman in her 30s in good health.

V and J are TRBV15 and TRBJ2-1, with 9 bases aligning to TRBD2. V shed 0 bases and J 8 bases; nucleotides not matched to a gene: 11. CDR3 length: 17 amino acids. CDR1 and CDR2 (germline): LNHNV, YYDKDF (reference sequence). DNA for the CDR3: TGTGCCACCAGCAGAGATCTAGCGGGAAGGTGGGACGATGAGCAGTTCTTC. Its protein is CATSRDLAGRWDDEQFF. Full variable domain (outside the CDR3, taken from reference TRBV15 and TRBJ2-1): DAMVIQNPRYQVTQFGKPVTLSCSQTLNHNVMYWYQQKSSQAPKLLFHYYDKDFNNEADTPDNFQSRRPNTSFCFLDIRSPGLGDTAMYLCATSRDLAGRWDDEQFFGPGTRLTVL.

CDR3 sequence: CASSSLLERGGKETQYF. The CDR3 nucleotides are TGTGCCAGCAGCTCTTTGCTGGAGCGGGGGGGTAAAGAGACCCAGTACTTC. The V call is TRBV7-7, the J call TRBJ2-5; 10 bases map to TRBD2. The CDR3 has 17 residues. Germline loops: CDR1 SSHAT, CDR2 FNYEAQ (reference sequence). V lost 4 bases and J lost 3; bases outside the gene matches: 11.

This chain uses TRBV20-1 with TRBJ2-7, with TRBD1 matching 8 bases. Per germline, CDR1 DFQATT and CDR2 SNEGSKA (reference sequence). This CDR3 comprises 15 residues. V gave up 0 bases and J gave up 0 bases; unmatched junction bases: 4. The CDR3 spells CSARDRDRSSYEQYF. The CDR3 bases are TGCAGTGCTAGAGACCGGGACAGGTCCTCCTACGAGCAGTACTTC.

This clonotype was counted only a few times. The V call is TRBV4-1, the J call TRBJ2-5, with D possibly called TRBD1 or TRBD2 (5 bases each). The CDR3 length is 16 residues. Germline CDR1 MGHRA, CDR2 YSYEKL. The V and J ends lost 1 base and 5 bases respectively, with 17 bases between them. The CDR3 protein is CASSQVGPRGVETQYF. DNA of the CDR3: TGCGCCAGCAGCCAAGTTGGGCCCCGAGGGGTCGAGACCCAGTACTTC.

V is TRBV4-2 and J is TRBJ1-2, with D uncertain. Germline values: CDR1 LGHNA, CDR2 YNFKEQ. The CDR3 runs 17 residues. Trimming left V 0 bases short and J 6 bases short, with 20 bases between. As DNA, the CDR3 is TGTGCCAGCAGCCAAGATCTCAGAGACACCGTAGGCGATGGCTACACCTTC. Its protein is CASSQDLRDTVGDGYTF.

A note on this clonotype: One end of the junction fails to match germline, which may point to a read error. This rearrangement joins TRBV28 to TRBJ1-5; 8 positions agree with TRBD1. Germline CDR1 MDHEN, CDR2 SYDVKM. The CDR3 contains 16 residues. Here the CDR3 DNA reads TGTGCCTGCAGTTCAGGGACAGGTCTGGGCAATCAGCCCCAGCATTTT. This encodes CACSSGTGLGNQPQHF.

Only a few counts were recorded for this clonotype. V gene TRBV28 combines with J gene TRBJ1-5, with 8 bases that match TRBD1. CDR1 MDHEN and CDR2 SYDVKM come from the germline V gene. The length of the CDR3 is 15 residues. J lost 6 bases, V lost 7 bases, and 11 bases had no gene match. CDR3 DNA sequence: TGTGCCAGCACCTTCCCCGACAGGGGCAGTCAGCCCCAGCATTTT. This translates into CASTFPDRGSQPQHF.

The chain has TRBV24-1 and TRBJ2-5; TRBD1 matches at 7 bases. The CDR3 is 12 amino acids. The germline gives CDR1 KGHDR, CDR2 SFDVKD. After removal of 8 bases from V and 2 bases from J, the junction contained 1 base not matched to a gene. Here the CDR3 DNA reads TGTGCCACCATGGGACAGCAAGAGACCCAGTACTTC. It specifies CATMGQQETQYF.

This clonotype was found a few times. The chain recombines TRBV11-1 with TRBJ2-1; unclear D gene. Deletions cut 5 bases from V and 0 bases from J, with 17 bases between. The length of the CDR3 is 17 residues. Germline V CDR1 and CDR2: SGHAT, FQDESV (reference sequence). CDR3 in DNA: TGTGCCAGCAGCCCTAGAGCTGGCGCCACCTCCTACAATGAGCAGTTCTTC. It yields the protein CASSPRAGATSYNEQFF. Full variable domain (missing parts from reference TRBV11-1 and TRBJ2-1): EAEVAQSPRYKITEKSQAVAFWCDPISGHATLYWYRQILGQGPELLVQFQDESVVDDSQLPKDRFSAERLKGVDSTLKIQPAELGDSAMYLCASSPRAGATSYNEQFFGPGTRLTVL.

The DNA for the CDR3 is TGTGCCAGCAGCTCGCCCGACCCGACGTTATACAATGAGCAGTTCTTC. It specifies CASSSPDPTLYNEQFF. The chain links TRBV5-6 to TRBJ2-1, with D uncertain. Germline V gene lookup returns CDR1 SGHDT and CDR2 YYEEEE. V was clipped by 3 bases and J by 4 bases, with 17 bases between them. The CDR3 totals 16 residues.

The sample holds a few counts of this clonotype. J is TRBJ2-5 and V is TRBV2, with D possibly being TRBD2 (6 bases). V shed 1 base and J shed 1 base, with 10 bases lying between them. Germline loops: CDR1 SNHLY, CDR2 FYNNEI. This CDR3 is 15 amino acids long. In DNA form, the CDR3 reads TGTGCCAGCAGTGAAGATCGGGACTTCCAAGAGACCCAGTACTTC. Translation: CASSEDRDFQETQYF. Supplemented by reference TRBV2 and TRBJ2-5, the full variable domain reads EPEVTQTPSHQVTQMGQEVILRCVPISNHLYFYWYRQILGQKVEFLVSFYNNEISEKSEIFDDQFSVERPDGSNFTLKIRSTKLEDSAMYFCASSEDRDFQETQYFGPGTRLLVL.

This clonotype was counted only a few times. The J gene is TRBJ2-6, the V gene TRBV20-1; D may match TRBD1 or TRBD2 (5 bases each). This CDR3 has 18 amino acids. The germline gives CDR1 DFQATT, CDR2 SNEGSKA (reference sequence). Between the trimmed V and J ends, which lost 0 bases and 2 bases, there was a span of 17 bases. The CDR3 nucleotides are TGCAGTGCTAGAGATTACACGGAGCGAGGGGCTGGGGCCAACGTCCTGACTTTC. This codes for CSARDYTERGAGANVLTF.

The chain carries TRBV3-1 and TRBJ2-5; D is perhaps TRBD1 (6 bases). The closer fit of TRBJ2-1 to the DNA end suggests the J call may be wrong. The CDR3 totals 14 residues. Germline V gene lookup returns CDR1 LGHDT and CDR2 YNNKEL (reference sequence). The CDR3 loop is CASSQGQGKETQFF. The CDR3 nucleotides read TGTGCCAGCAGCCAAGGGCAGGGGAAAGAGACCCAGTTCTTC.

The V gene is TRBV5-4, the J gene TRBJ2-7; TRBD2 matches 11 bases. The J call is in doubt because the DNA end fits TRBJ2-5 better. The CDR3 has 17 residues. Germline V gene sequence: CDR1 SGHNT, CDR2 YYREEE (reference sequence). CDR3: CASSLGSGGLAGETQYF. CDR3 nucleotides: TGTGCCAGCAGCTTAGGCTCTGGAGGACTAGCGGGAGAGACCCAGTACTTC.

The J gene is TRBJ1-6, the V gene TRBV4-1; D ambiguous. The germline CDR1 and CDR2 sequences are MGHRA and YSYEKL. The CDR3 spans 13 residues. Trimming removed 4 bases from V and 11 bases from J, with 12 bases in between. The DNA for the CDR3 is TGCGCCAGCAGCCTCATCTTCTCTCCACCCCTCCACTTT. Its translation is CASSLIFSPPLHF.

This clonotype was recorded a few times. The chain employs TRBV20-1 and TRBJ2-3; no reliable D call. CDR3 length equals 14 residues. V was shortened by 6 bases and J by 5 bases, with 18 bases between the two germline ends. Germline assignment: CDR1 DFQATT and CDR2 SNEGSKA (reference sequence). The CDR3 is CSASGQWARDTQYF. The CDR3 nucleotides read TGCAGTGCCAGTGGCCAATGGGCAAGAGATACGCAGTATTTT.

This clonotype was detected a few times. The CDR3 spells CATKPGPYEQYF. The CDR3 region has the DNA TGTGCCACCAAACCCGGTCCCTACGAGCAGTACTTC. The chain has TRBV6-5 and TRBJ2-7; D is unresolved. The CDR3 consists of 12 residues. From germline, CDR1 is MNHEY and CDR2 SVGAGI. The germline V and J ends were trimmed by 10 bases and 2 bases, with 12 bases remaining between them.

A few counts support this clonotype. This may be a read error, as it is one base from a much larger clone. J is TRBJ2-5 and V is TRBV7-2; 7 positions match TRBD1. This CDR3 is 16 amino acids long. V shed 5 bases, J shed 6 bases, and the junction held 15 bases outside the gene matches. Germline V gene sequence: CDR1 SGHTA, CDR2 FQGNSA. The CDR3 reads CASSPRTGTLQKTQYF. Written as DNA, the CDR3 is TGTGCCAGCAGCCCGCGGACAGGTACCTTACAAAAGACCCAGTACTTC.

This clonotype has more than one count but fewer than ten. The rearrangement uses TRBV7-3 and TRBJ2-6, with TRBD1 matching over 8 bases. The trim removed 1 base at V and 3 bases at J, leaving 5 bases unmatched. From germline, CDR1 is SGHTA and CDR2 FQGTGA. The length of the CDR3 is 17 residues. In DNA form, the CDR3 reads TGTGCCAGCAGCTTAAAGGCAGGGGGCGGTGGGGCCAACGTCCTGACTTTC. Its protein is CASSLKAGGGGANVLTF.

The J gene is TRBJ1-1, the V gene TRBV4-1; D is unresolved. Trimming took 2 bases from V and 11 from J, leaving 9 bases between them. This CDR3 is 11 amino acids long. The germline CDR1 and CDR2 sequences are MGHRA and YSYEKL. The CDR3 loop reads CASSQFQEAFF. DNA for the CDR3: TGCGCCAGCAGCCAATTCCAGGAGGCTTTCTTT.

This clonotype was seen more than once but under ten times. V is TRBV7-9 and J is TRBJ2-5, with TRBD2 matching 9 bases. The CDR3 sequence is 19 residues long. V lost 3 bases and J lost 2; bases outside the gene matches: 16. CDR1 is SEHNR, CDR2 FQNEAQ, per germline (reference sequence). The DNA of the CDR3 is TGTGCCAGCAGCTTCCGTTGGGGCGGGAGGGCCCCCCTTCAAGAGACCCAGTACTTC. Protein: CASSFRWGGRAPLQETQYF.

V and J are TRBV27 and TRBJ2-1, with TRBD2 identical over 8 bases. Per the germline V gene, CDR1 is MNHEY and CDR2 is SMNVEV (reference sequence). The V and J ends lost 6 bases and 2 bases, in that order; junction bases with no gene match: 15. The CDR3 runs to 18 residues. The CDR3 DNA reads as TGTGCCAGCAGCCTCCCGAGCGGGGGTGTCAATCCCTACAATGAGCAGTTCTTC. Protein sequence: CASSLPSGGVNPYNEQFF.

This chain joins TRBV20-1 and TRBJ2-4; TRBD1 matches 9 bases. CDR1 is DFQATT and CDR2 is SNEGSKA in the germline V gene (reference sequence). V was pared by 5 bases and J by 4 bases, with 6 bases of the junction left unmatched. The CDR3 contains 14 residues. CDR3: CSAPDRGKKNIQYF. The CDR3 bases are TGCAGTGCTCCGGACAGGGGAAAGAAAAACATTCAGTACTTC.